The 28 T cell receptor beta chains below were found in one sample sequenced in a study of molecular identifiers for immune sequencing clone quantification. Each CDR3 protein gets one entry after TCRdb re-called the PCR reads with MiXCR. The sample records under 800,000 distinct CDR3 sequences, about 25% being singletons. Sequenced sample: naive CD8+ T cells from blood, with Jurkat cell RNA spiked in. As for subset: FACS-sorted CD8+CD4-CCR7+CD45RA+ naive T cells. Receptor source: a human donor in good health. Some libraries in this study had Jurkat cell RNA spiked in.

This chain uses TRBV4-3 with TRBJ2-7; D is perhaps TRBD1 (8 bases). Germline V gene data show CDR1 as LGHNA and CDR2 as YSLEER. The V gene lost 0 bases and the J gene lost 3 bases, with 21 bases spanning the gap. The CDR3 is 18 amino acids. CDR3 amino acids: CASSQDYTRTGRVYEQYF. DNA of the CDR3: TGCGCCAGCAGCCAAGACTATACCCGGACAGGGAGGGTCTACGAGCAGTACTTC.

This clonotype was recorded many times. This sequence joins TRBV7-9 and TRBJ2-4; D uncertain. CDR1 SEHNR and CDR2 FQNEAQ come from the germline V gene (reference sequence). This CDR3 region has 15 residues. The V and J ends lost 5 bases and 4 bases respectively, with 15 bases between them. CDR3 sequence (DNA): TGTGCCAGCAGCCTAACACGACAAGGGAAAAACATTCAGTACTTC. As protein: CASSLTRQGKNIQYF.

This clonotype was counted at least ten times. The rearrangement uses TRBV27 and TRBJ2-5; 7 nucleotides align to TRBD2. Germline lookup yields CDR1 MNHEY and CDR2 SMNVEV (reference sequence). CDR3 length equals 14 residues. The ends lost 8 bases at V and 2 bases at J; junction bases unmatched: 8. The CDR3 region has the DNA TGTGCCAGCCGAGCTAGCGGAGTACAAGAGACCCAGTACTTC. Translated: CASRASGVQETQYF.

In its sample, this clonotype was seen many times. V gene TRBV20-1 combines with J gene TRBJ2-7; D perhaps matches TRBD2 (5 bases). CDR1 and CDR2 (germline): DFQATT, SNEGSKA (reference sequence). The V gene lost 6 bases and the J gene lost 5 bases, with 20 bases spanning the gap. The CDR3 sequence is 14 residues long. The CDR3 DNA reads as TGCAGTGCGGTGGTGGGCGCGGGTCGGAACGAGCAGTACTTC. Translating it yields CSAVVGAGRNEQYF.

The chain uses TRBV7-9 and TRBJ2-1, with 13 bases fitting TRBD2. CDR1 is SEHNR and CDR2 is FQNEAQ in the germline V gene (reference sequence). CDR3 length: 15 amino acids. J was trimmed by 8 bases and V by 5 bases; bases with no gene match: 6. In nucleotides, the CDR3 is TGTGCCAGCAGCCCTGGGACTAGCGGGACCGATGAGCAGTTCTTC. It yields the protein CASSPGTSGTDEQFF. Variable domain in full (rest from reference TRBV7-9 and TRBJ2-1): DTGVSQNPRHKITKRGQNVTFRCDPISEHNRLYWYRQTLGQGPEFLTYFQNEAQLEKSRLLSDRFSAERPKGSFSTLEIQRTEQGDSAMYLCASSPGTSGTDEQFFGPGTRLTVL.

Notes on this clonotype: This may be a read error, as it is one base from a much larger clone. The rearrangement joins TRBV29-1 to TRBJ2-3; D could derive from TRBD1 or TRBD2 (6 bases each). The ends were cut back, 4 bases at V and 1 base at J, with 15 bases in the middle. CDR1 SQVTM and CDR2 ANQGSEA come from the germline V gene. The length of the CDR3 is 15 residues. CDR3 region: CSVGGASIGTDTQYF. The CDR3 nucleotides read TGCAGCGTTGGGGGGGCGTCGATTGGCACAGATACGCAGTATTTT.

As to this clonotype: A much more abundant neighbour one base away suggests this may be a read error. No conserved phenylalanine or tryptophan ends this CDR3, so it is likely a read error. The chain links TRBV7-6 to TRBJ2-7; 11 positions match TRBD1. Germline V gene sequence: CDR1 SGHVS, CDR2 FNYEAQ. The CDR3 spans 15 residues. V lost 7 bases to trimming and J lost 6 bases; unmatched junction nucleotides: 11. CDR3 bases: TGTGCCAGCACCGCCGGACAGGGGGCGCAACCCGAGCAGTACTCC. Its protein is CASTAGQGAQPEQYS.

In this sample, this clonotype turned up many times. The CDR3 coding sequence is TGTGCCAGCAGCGTAGGCGGGGGCGGAGAACAGTACTTC. It specifies CASSVGGGGEQYF. V gene TRBV9 combines with J gene TRBJ2-7; a possible D gene is TRBD2 (7 bases). Per germline, CDR1 SGDLS and CDR2 YYNGEE. Trimming shortened V by 0 bases and J by 10 bases, and 14 bases separated the two germline ends. CDR3 length: 13 amino acids.

The CDR3 DNA reads as TGTGCCTGGACGGGGGGGACTTTTGGGACTGAAGCTTTCTTT. It codes for CAWTGGTFGTEAFF. The V and J genes are TRBV30 and TRBJ1-1, with D possibly TRBD1 on 5 matching bases. Germline values: CDR1 GTSNPN, CDR2 SVGIG (reference sequence). The CDR3 contains 14 residues. Trimming took off 4 bases at V and 5 bases at J, with 17 bases between the two ends.

This clonotype was recorded a few times. V is TRBV9 and J is TRBJ1-2; D remains ambiguous. Trimming took 3 bases from V and 2 from J, leaving 5 bases between them. Per germline, CDR1 SGDLS and CDR2 YYNGEE. The CDR3 covers 12 residues. The CDR3 DNA reads TGTGCCAGCAGCGCCCCCAACTATGGCTACACCTTC. Translation: CASSAPNYGYTF. The full variable domain, in which reference TRBV9 and TRBJ1-2 provide the parts outside the CDR3, is DSGVTQTPKHLITATGQRVTLRCSPRSGDLSVYWYQQSLDQGLQFLIQYYNGEERAKGNILERFSAQQFPDLHSELNLSSLELGDSALYFCASSAPNYGYTFGSGTRLTVV.

This clonotype has ten or more counts. J is TRBJ2-7 and V is TRBV7-9, with D possibly being TRBD1 (6 bases). The CDR3 loop spans 14 amino acids. V was clipped by 0 bases and J by 5 bases, with 11 bases between them. Germline CDR1 reads SEHNR; CDR2 reads FQNEAQ (reference sequence). The CDR3 here is CASSLARGPHEQYF. In nucleotides, the CDR3 is TGTGCCAGCAGCTTAGCCAGGGGTCCCCACGAGCAGTACTTC.

The gene calls are TRBV5-5 and TRBJ2-7; D remains ambiguous. The V and J ends lost 2 bases and 0 bases respectively, with 9 bases between them. The CDR3 loop spans 14 amino acids. CDR1 is SGHKS, CDR2 YYEKEE, per germline (reference sequence). The DNA of the CDR3 is TGTGCCAGCAGCTTAGTGTGGAGCTCCTACGAGCAGTACTTC. It encodes CASSLVWSSYEQYF.

As for this clonotype: This may stem from a read error, because a much larger clone lies one nucleotide away. The CDR3 region is CACSWTITDTQYF. The CDR3 DNA sequence: TGTGCCTGCAGCTGGACGATTACAGATACGCAGTATTTT. This chain links TRBV5-6 with TRBJ2-3; D remains ambiguous. Germline CDR1 and CDR2: SGHDT and YYEEEE. The CDR3 length is 13 residues. Variable domain in full (rest from reference TRBV5-6 and TRBJ2-3): DAGVTQSPTHLIKTRGQQVTLRCSPKSGHDTVSWYQQALGQGPQFIFQYYEEEERQRGNFPDRFSGHQFPNYSSELNVNALLLGDSALYLCACSWTITDTQYFGPGTRLTVL.

The chain recombines TRBV13 with TRBJ2-7, with 9 bases lining up with TRBD2. This CDR3 region has 16 residues. V trimming: 5 bases; J trimming: 7 bases; junction bases outside the gene matches: 15. From germline, CDR1 is PRHDT and CDR2 FYEKMQ (reference sequence). Here the CDR3 reads CASSPASAGGLWEQYF. CDR3 coding DNA: TGTGCCAGCAGCCCAGCCTCCGCGGGGGGGCTGTGGGAGCAGTACTTC.

The V call is TRBV18, the J call TRBJ2-4; TRBD2 aligns across 7 bases. Germline V gene sequence: CDR1 KGHSH, CDR2 LQKENI. Trimming cost V 2 bases and J 5 bases; bases outside gene matches: 6. This CDR3 is built from 15 residues. The CDR3 here is CASSPGNLAENIQYF. In nucleotides, the CDR3 is TGTGCCAGCTCACCAGGAAATCTAGCGGAAAACATTCAGTACTTC.

The table lists this clonotype with a few counts. V and J are TRBV7-6 and TRBJ1-1; 10 nucleotides agree with TRBD1. CDR1 is SGHVS and CDR2 is FNYEAQ in the germline V gene. The CDR3 length is 14 residues. Unmatched junction bases numbered 8, after V lost 6 bases and J lost 7 bases. CDR3 nucleotide sequence: TGTGCCAGCAGTCTAGGGGACAGGGGCCTTGAAGCTTTCTTT. This gives the protein CASSLGDRGLEAFF.

This clonotype came up a few times. The rearrangement links TRBV4-1 to TRBJ1-1; D uncertain. Germline-derived CDR1 and CDR2 are MGHRA and YSYEKL. V was clipped by 1 base and J by 4 bases, with 13 bases between them. This CDR3 has 15 residues. DNA of the CDR3: TGCGCCAGCAGCCAAGGTCCAGTTACTCTCACTGAAGCTTTCTTT. The encoded protein is CASSQGPVTLTEAFF.

The V and J genes are TRBV9 and TRBJ1-6; 9 bases fit TRBD1. Germline assignment: CDR1 SGDLS and CDR2 YYNGEE. The CDR3 is 15 amino acids. V dropped 3 bases and J dropped 7; count of bases not matched to a gene: 5. For the CDR3, the DNA is TGTGCCAGCAGCGAAACCGGGACAGGGAATTCACCCCTCCACTTT. It encodes CASSETGTGNSPLHF.

The chain is built from TRBV19 and TRBJ2-7; 7 positions agree with TRBD2. With V trimmed by 4 bases and J by 7 bases, 10 bases remained unmatched. This CDR3 is 14 amino acids long. Germline-derived CDR1 and CDR2 are LNHDA and SQIVND (reference sequence). The CDR3 coding sequence is TGTGCCAGTAGTACCTCCAGCGGGGCTCGAGAGCAGTACTTC. It yields the protein CASSTSSGAREQYF. Complete variable domain (other parts from reference TRBV19 and TRBJ2-7): DGGITQSPKYLFRKEGQNVTLSCEQNLNHDAMYWYRQDPGQGLRLIYYSQIVNDFQKGDIAEGYSVSREKKESFPLTVTSAQKNPTAFYLCASSTSSGAREQYFGPGTRLTVT.

The chain is built from TRBV7-9 and TRBJ2-7; possibly TRBD2 for D (6 bases). Germline CDR1 SEHNR, CDR2 FQNEAQ (reference sequence). With 4 bases removed from V and 4 bases from J, the gap between germline ends came to 14 bases. This CDR3 spans 14 amino acids. The CDR3 DNA reads TGTGCCAGCAGCTGGGGGAGGCAGAGATACGAGCAGTACTTC. Translated, it gives CASSWGRQRYEQYF.

This clonotype showed up just a few times. V usage is TRBV7-6 and J usage is TRBJ2-5; no reliable D call. The CDR3 is 17 amino acids. The V gene lost 2 bases and the J gene lost 2 bases, with 18 bases spanning the gap. Per the germline V gene, CDR1 is SGHVS and CDR2 is FNYEAQ. The CDR3 nucleotides are TGTGCCAGCAGCTTAAATGGCCCCACCAGGCCTCAAGAGACCCAGTACTTC. It translates to CASSLNGPTRPQETQYF.

This chain links TRBV28 with TRBJ1-5; D is unclear. The CDR3 extends over 14 amino acids. Deletions cut 6 bases from V and 2 bases from J, with 11 bases between. The germline V gene encodes CDR1 MDHEN and CDR2 SYDVKM. The CDR3 region has the DNA TGTGCCAGCAGCCCCCAGCAGGGCAATCAGCCCCAGCATTTT. Translation gives CASSPQQGNQPQHF.

This clonotype was seen only once. This may be a read error, as it is one base from a much larger clone. The chain joins TRBV19 to TRBJ2-4; 7 bases fit TRBD1. The length of the CDR3 is 14 residues. Germline V gene data show CDR1 as LNHDA and CDR2 as SQIVND (reference sequence). The CDR3 loop is CASSDDRAKNNQYF. CDR3 nucleotides: TGTGCCAGTAGTGACGACAGGGCCAAAAACAATCAGTACTTC.

As for this clonotype: The CDR3 does not close with the conserved phenylalanine or tryptophan, likely indicating a read error. The J gene is TRBJ1-5, the V gene TRBV19; D call uncertain. This CDR3 has 15 amino acids. V lost 6 bases and J lost 0, with 12 bases in between. The germline V gene encodes CDR1 LNHDA and CDR2 SQIVND (reference sequence). This CDR3 is CASSTDYYSNQPQHL. For the CDR3, the DNA is TGTGCCAGTAGCACGGACTATTATAGCAATCAGCCCCAGCATCTT.

This clonotype has a count of ten or more. The chain's CDR3 is CASSIPGTEIYEQYF. As DNA, the CDR3 is TGTGCCAGTAGTATCCCCGGGACAGAGATCTACGAGCAGTACTTC. This chain joins TRBV19 and TRBJ2-7; TRBD1 matches 7 bases. V was clipped by 3 bases and J by 3 bases; unmatched bases: 8. This CDR3 is 15 amino acids long. Per germline, CDR1 LNHDA and CDR2 SQIVND (reference sequence).

This clonotype was recorded many times. This sequence joins TRBV29-1 and TRBJ1-4; 10 nucleotides line up with TRBD1. The CDR3 spans 14 residues. Germline values: CDR1 SQVTM, CDR2 ANQGSEA. The V segment lost 7 bases and the J segment 6 bases; nucleotides outside the gene matches: 8. This CDR3 reads CSADGQGGDEKLFF. For the CDR3, the DNA is TGCAGCGCCGACGGACAGGGGGGAGATGAAAAACTGTTTTTT.

Comment on this clonotype: One end of the junction varies from germline; a read error may be responsible. This rearrangement joins TRBV6-5 to TRBJ2-2, with D possibly being TRBD1 or TRBD2 (5 bases each). Germline-derived CDR1 and CDR2 are MNHEY and SVGAGI. CDR3 length: 16 residues. CDR3 region: CASSYFWGMNSGELFF. The CDR3 DNA is TGTGCCAGCAGTTACTTTTGGGGGATGAACTCCGGGGAGCTGTTTTTT.

This clonotype has a count of ten or more. DNA of the CDR3: TGTGCCAGCAGCGGGTCCTTGACAGGGTCAGGAAACACCATATATTTT. It specifies CASSGSLTGSGNTIYF. This chain connects TRBV9 to TRBJ1-3; 7 nucleotides line up with TRBD1. V was pared by 3 bases and J by 4 bases, with 10 bases of the junction left unmatched. CDR3 size: 16 residues. Germline V lookup: CDR1 SGDLS, CDR2 YYNGEE.